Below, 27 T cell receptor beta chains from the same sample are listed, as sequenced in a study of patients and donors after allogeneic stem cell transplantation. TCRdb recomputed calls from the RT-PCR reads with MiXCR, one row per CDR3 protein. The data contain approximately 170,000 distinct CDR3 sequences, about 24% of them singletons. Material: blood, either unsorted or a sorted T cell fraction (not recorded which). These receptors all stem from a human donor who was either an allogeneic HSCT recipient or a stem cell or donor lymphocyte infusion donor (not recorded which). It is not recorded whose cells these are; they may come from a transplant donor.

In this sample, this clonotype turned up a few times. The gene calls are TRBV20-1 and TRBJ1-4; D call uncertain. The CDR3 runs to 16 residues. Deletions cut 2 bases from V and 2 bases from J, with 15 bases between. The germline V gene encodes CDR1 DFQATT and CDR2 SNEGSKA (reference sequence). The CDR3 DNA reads TGCAGTGCTAGACGATCCTTCGGTGGGACTAATGAAAAACTGTTTTTT. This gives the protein CSARRSFGGTNEKLFF.

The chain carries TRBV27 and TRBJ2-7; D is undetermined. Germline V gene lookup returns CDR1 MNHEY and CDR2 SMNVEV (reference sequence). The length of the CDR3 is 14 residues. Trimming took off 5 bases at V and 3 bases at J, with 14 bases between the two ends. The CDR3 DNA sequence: TGTGCCAGCAGTCTAGTGTCCGCAGGCTACGAGCAGTACTTC. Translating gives CASSLVSAGYEQYF.

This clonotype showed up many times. The CDR3 loop is CASSRRRGRVVNYGYTF. CDR3 DNA: TGTGCCAGCAGCCGTCGGAGGGGGCGTGTAGTGAATTATGGCTACACCTTC. The rearrangement uses TRBV12-3 or TRBV12-4 and TRBJ1-2, with 7 nucleotides matching TRBD1. This CDR3 is built from 17 residues. V shed 6 bases and J 5 bases; nucleotides not matched to a gene: 18.

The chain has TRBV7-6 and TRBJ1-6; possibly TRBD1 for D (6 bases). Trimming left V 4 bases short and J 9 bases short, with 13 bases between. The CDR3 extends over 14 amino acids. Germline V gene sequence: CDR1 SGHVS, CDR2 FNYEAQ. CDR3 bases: TGTGCCAGCAGCTCGACAGGTTGGGGTTCACCCCTCCACTTT. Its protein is CASSSTGWGSPLHF.

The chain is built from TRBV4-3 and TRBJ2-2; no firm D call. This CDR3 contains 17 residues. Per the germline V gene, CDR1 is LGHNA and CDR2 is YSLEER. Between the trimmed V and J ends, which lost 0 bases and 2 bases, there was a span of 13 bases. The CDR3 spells CASSQDRKTVNTGELFF. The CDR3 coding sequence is TGCGCCAGCAGCCAAGATCGGAAGACGGTTAACACCGGGGAGCTGTTTTTT.

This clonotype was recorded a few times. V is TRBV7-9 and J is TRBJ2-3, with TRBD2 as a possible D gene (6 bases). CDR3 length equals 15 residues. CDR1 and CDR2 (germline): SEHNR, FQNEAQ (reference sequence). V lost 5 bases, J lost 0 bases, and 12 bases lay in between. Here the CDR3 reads CASSRGTSSTDTQYF. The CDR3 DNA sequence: TGTGCCAGCAGCCGTGGGACTTCTAGCACAGATACGCAGTATTTT.

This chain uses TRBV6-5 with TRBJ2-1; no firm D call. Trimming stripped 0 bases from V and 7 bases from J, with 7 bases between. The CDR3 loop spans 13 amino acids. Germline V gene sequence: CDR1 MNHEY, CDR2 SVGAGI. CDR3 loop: CASSYSNGNEQFF. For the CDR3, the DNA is TGTGCCAGCAGTTACTCGAACGGGAATGAGCAGTTCTTC.

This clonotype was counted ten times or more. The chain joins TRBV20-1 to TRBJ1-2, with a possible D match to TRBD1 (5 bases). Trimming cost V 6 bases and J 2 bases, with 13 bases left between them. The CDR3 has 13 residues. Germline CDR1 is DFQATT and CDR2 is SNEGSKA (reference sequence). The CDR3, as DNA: TGCAGTGCGAGTCGGGGCACAAACTATGGCTACACCTTC. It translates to CSASRGTNYGYTF.

DNA for the CDR3: TGTGCCAGCAGCTCTTATCGGGGACTAACTAATGAGCAGTTCTTC. It yields the protein CASSSYRGLTNEQFF. The chain employs TRBV7-2 and TRBJ2-1, with TRBD2 matching 7 bases. Germline V gene sequence: CDR1 SGHTA, CDR2 FQGNSA. This CDR3 contains 15 residues. With V trimmed by 4 bases and J by 7 bases, 10 bases remained unmatched.

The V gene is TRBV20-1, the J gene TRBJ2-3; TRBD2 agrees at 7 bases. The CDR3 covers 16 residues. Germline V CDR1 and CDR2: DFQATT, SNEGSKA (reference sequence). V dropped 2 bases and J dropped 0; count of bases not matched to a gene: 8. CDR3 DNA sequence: TGCAGTGCTAGATCCTTCTGGCGGGGGAGCACAGATACGCAGTATTTT. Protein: CSARSFWRGSTDTQYF.

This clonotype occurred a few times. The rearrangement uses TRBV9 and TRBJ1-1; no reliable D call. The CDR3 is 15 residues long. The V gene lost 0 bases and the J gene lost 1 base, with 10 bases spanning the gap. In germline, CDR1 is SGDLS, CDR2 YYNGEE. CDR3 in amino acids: CASSVDLVGNTEAFF. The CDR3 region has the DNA TGTGCCAGCAGCGTAGATCTCGTAGGGAACACTGAAGCTTTCTTT.

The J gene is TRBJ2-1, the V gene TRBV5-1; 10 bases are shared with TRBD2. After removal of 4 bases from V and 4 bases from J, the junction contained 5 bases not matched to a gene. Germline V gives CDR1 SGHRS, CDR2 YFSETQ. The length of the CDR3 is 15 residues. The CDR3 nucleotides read TGCGCCAGCAGCCCCGGGACTAGCGAATACAATGAGCAGTTCTTC. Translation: CASSPGTSEYNEQFF.

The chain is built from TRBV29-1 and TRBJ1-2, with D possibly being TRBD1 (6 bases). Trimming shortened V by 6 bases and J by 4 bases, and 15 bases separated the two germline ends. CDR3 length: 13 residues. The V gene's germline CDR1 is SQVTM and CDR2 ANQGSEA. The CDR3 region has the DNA TGCAGCGTCCTCGGACAGTTACTCTATGGCTACACCTTC. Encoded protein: CSVLGQLLYGYTF.

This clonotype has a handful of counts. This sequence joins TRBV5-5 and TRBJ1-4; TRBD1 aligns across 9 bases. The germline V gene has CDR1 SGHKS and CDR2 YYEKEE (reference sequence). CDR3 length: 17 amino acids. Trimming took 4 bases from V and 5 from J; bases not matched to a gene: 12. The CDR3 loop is CASSRLGQGTSNEKLFF. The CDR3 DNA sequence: TGTGCCAGCAGCCGCCTGGGACAGGGAACGTCGAATGAAAAACTGTTTTTT.

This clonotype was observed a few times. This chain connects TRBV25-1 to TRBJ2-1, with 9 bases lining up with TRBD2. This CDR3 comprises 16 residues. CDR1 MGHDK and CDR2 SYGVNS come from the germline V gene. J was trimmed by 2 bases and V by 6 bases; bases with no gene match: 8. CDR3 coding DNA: TGTGCCAGCAGCCTTCCGGGACTAGCTGCCTACAATGAGCAGTTCTTC. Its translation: CASSLPGLAAYNEQFF.

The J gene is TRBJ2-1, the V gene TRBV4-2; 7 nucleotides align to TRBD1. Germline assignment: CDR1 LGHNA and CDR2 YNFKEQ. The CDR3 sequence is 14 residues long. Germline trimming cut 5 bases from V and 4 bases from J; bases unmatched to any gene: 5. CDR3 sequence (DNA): TGTGCCAGCAGCTCTCGGGACAGTTACAATGAGCAGTTCTTC. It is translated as CASSSRDSYNEQFF.

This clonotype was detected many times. The chain's CDR3 is CASSETRGPGNTIYF. In nucleotides, the CDR3 is TGTGCCAGCAGCGAGACAAGGGGGCCTGGAAACACCATATATTTT. The V call is TRBV11-2, the J call TRBJ1-3; 7 bases agree with TRBD1. The V and J ends lost 5 bases and 2 bases, in that order; junction bases with no gene match: 6. Germline V gene data show CDR1 as SGHAT and CDR2 as FQNNGV. The CDR3 extends over 15 amino acids.

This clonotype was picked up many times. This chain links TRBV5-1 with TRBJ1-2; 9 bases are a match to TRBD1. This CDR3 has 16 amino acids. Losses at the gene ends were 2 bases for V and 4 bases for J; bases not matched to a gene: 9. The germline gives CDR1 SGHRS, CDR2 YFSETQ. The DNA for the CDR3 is TGCGCCAGCAGCTTTACTTTCACAGGGGGCACCTATGGCTACACCTTC. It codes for CASSFTFTGGTYGYTF. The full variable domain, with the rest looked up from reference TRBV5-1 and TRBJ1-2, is KAGVTQTPRYLIKTRGQQVTLSCSPISGHRSVSWYQQTPGQGLQFLFEYFSETQRNKGNFPGRFSGRQFSNSRSEMNVSTLELGDSALYLCASSFTFTGGTYGYTFGSGTRLTVV.

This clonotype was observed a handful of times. The CDR3 loop reads CASSQGQPLNTEAFF. CDR3 sequence (DNA): TGCGCCAGCAGCCAAGGACAGCCACTGAACACTGAAGCTTTCTTT. The chain has TRBV4-3 and TRBJ1-1; tentative D call: TRBD1 (5 bases). Trimming removed 1 base at V and 0 bases at J, with 9 bases between. From germline, CDR1 is LGHNA and CDR2 YSLEER. The CDR3 loop spans 15 amino acids.

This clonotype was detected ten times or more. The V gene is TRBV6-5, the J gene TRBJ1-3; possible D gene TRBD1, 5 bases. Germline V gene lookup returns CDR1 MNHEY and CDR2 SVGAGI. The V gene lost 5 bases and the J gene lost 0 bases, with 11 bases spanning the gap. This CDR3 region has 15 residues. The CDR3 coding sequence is TGTGCCAGCAGTACTAGACAGTTCTCTGGAAACACCATATATTTT. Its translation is CASSTRQFSGNTIYF.

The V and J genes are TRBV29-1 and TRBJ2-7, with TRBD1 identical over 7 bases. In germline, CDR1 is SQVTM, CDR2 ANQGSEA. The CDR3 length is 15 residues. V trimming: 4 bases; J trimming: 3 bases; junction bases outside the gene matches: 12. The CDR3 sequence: CSVVLSVGGNYEQYF. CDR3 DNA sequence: TGCAGCGTTGTTCTATCAGTAGGGGGCAACTACGAGCAGTACTTC.

The CDR3 DNA is TGTGCCAGCAGTTTATTTGGGTTAATGAACACTGAAGCTTTCTTT. Translating gives CASSLFGLMNTEAFF. The gene calls are TRBV12-3 or TRBV12-4 and TRBJ1-1; D is unclear. V lost 2 bases and J 0 bases, leaving 10 bases between the germline ends. This CDR3 has 15 amino acids.

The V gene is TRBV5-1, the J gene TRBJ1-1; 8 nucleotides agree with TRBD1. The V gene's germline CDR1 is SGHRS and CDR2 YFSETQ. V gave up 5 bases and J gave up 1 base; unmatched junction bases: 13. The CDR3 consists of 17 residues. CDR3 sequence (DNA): TGCGCCAGCAGTCAGGGGGCTCCTCTTTCCTCGAACACTGAAGCTTTCTTT. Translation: CASSQGAPLSSNTEAFF.

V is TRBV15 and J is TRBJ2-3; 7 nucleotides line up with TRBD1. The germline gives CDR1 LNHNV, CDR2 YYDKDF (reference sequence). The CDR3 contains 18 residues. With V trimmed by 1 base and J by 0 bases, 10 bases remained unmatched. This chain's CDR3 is CATSRGQGHRASTDTQYF. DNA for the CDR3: TGTGCCACCAGCAGAGGACAGGGCCACCGTGCTAGCACAGATACGCAGTATTTT.

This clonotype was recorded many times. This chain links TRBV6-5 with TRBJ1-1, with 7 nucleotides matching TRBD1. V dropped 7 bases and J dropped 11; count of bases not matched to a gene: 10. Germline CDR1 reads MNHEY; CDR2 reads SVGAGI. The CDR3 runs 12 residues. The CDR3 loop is CASMRQGTGAFF. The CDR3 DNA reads TGTGCCAGCATGCGACAGGGAACTGGCGCTTTCTTT.

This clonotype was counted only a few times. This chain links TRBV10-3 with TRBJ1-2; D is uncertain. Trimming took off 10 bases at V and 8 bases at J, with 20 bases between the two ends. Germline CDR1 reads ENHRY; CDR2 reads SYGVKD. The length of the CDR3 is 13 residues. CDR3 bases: TGTGCCACCATCGGTGACCTTCAAGGCGGCTACACCTTC. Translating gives CATIGDLQGGYTF.

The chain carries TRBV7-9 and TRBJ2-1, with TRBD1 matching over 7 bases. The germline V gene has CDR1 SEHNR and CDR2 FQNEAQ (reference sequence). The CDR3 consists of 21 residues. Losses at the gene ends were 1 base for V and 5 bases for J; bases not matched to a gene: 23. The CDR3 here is CASSLGWLTGQAGTVDNEQFF. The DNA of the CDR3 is TGTGCCAGCAGCTTAGGGTGGTTGACGGGCCAAGCCGGGACAGTAGACAATGAGCAGTTCTTC.